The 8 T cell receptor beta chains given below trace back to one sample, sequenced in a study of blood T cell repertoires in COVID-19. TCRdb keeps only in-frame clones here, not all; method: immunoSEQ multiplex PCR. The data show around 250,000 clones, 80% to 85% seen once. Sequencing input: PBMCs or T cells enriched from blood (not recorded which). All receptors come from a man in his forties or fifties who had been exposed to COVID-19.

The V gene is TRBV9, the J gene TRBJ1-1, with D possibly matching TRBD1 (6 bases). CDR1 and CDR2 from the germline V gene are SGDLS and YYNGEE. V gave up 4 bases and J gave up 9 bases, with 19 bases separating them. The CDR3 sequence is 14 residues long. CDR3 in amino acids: CASSPGETVVKAFF. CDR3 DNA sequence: TGTGCCAGCAGCCCAGGGGAGACAGTTGTAAAAGCTTTCTTT.

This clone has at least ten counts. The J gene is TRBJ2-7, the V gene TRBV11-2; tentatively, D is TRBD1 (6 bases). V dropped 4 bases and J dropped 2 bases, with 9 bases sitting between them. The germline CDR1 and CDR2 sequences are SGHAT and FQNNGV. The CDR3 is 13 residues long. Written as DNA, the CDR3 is TGTGCCAGCAGCTCTGGACAGCCCTACGAGCAGTACTTC. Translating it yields CASSSGQPYEQYF.

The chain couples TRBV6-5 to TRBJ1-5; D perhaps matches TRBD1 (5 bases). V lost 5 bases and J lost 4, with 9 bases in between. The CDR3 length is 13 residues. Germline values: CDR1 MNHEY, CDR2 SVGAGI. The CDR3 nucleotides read TGTGCCAGCAGTACCAAGGGGAATCAGCCCCAGCATTTT. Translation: CASSTKGNQPQHF.

CDR3 sequence reads: CASSTGQGLSYNEQFF. Written as DNA, the CDR3 is TGTGCCAGTAGTACCGGACAGGGTTTGTCCTACAATGAGCAGTTCTTC. V usage is TRBV19 and J usage is TRBJ2-1; TRBD1 agrees at 8 bases. Trimming cost V 4 bases and J 1 base; bases outside gene matches: 6. This CDR3 comprises 16 residues. CDR1 LNHDA and CDR2 SQIVND come from the germline V gene (reference sequence).

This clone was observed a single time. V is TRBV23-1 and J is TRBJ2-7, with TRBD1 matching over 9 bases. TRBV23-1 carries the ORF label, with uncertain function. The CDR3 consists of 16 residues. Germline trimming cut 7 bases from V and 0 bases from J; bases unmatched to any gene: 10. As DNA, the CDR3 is TGCGCCAGCACCCTACGGACAGGGGAACACTCCTACGAGCAGTACTTC. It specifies CASTLRTGEHSYEQYF.

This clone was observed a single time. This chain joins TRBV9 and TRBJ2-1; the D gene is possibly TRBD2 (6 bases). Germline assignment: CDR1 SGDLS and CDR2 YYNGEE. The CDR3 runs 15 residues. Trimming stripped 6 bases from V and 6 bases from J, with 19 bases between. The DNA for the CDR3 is TGTGCCAGCAACCTAGGAGGGACCCTTCGCAATGAGCAGTTCTTC. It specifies CASNLGGTLRNEQFF.

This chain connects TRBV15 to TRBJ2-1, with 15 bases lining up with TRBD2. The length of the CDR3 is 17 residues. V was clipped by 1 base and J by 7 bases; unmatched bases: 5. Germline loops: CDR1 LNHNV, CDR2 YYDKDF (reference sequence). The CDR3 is CATSRGPGLAGGNEQFF. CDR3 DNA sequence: TGTGCCACCAGCAGAGGTCCCGGACTAGCGGGAGGGAATGAGCAGTTCTTC.

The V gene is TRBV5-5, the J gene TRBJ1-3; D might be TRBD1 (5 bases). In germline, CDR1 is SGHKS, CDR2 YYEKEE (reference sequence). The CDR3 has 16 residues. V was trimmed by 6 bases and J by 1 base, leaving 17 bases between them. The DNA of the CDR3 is TGTGCCAGCAACCCCTTTCCGGGGACTTCTGGAAACACCATATATTTT. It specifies CASNPFPGTSGNTIYF.